This T cell receptor (beta chain) was recorded in a study of patients and donors after allogeneic stem cell transplantation. This clonotype was counted at least ten times. TCRdb analysed the RT-PCR reads with MiXCR anew, one entry per CDR3 protein. The data show approximately 20,000 distinct CDR3 sequences, with roughly 5% seen just once and roughly 39% held by the top ten. Sequencing was carried out using blood, either unsorted or a sorted T cell fraction (not recorded which). The receptor comes from a human donor who was either an allogeneic HSCT recipient or a stem cell or donor lymphocyte infusion donor (not recorded which). It is not recorded whose cells these are; they may come from a transplant donor.

CDR3 DNA sequence: TGTGCCAGCAGCCCAGATAACGGACTAGGGGAAGGGAATGAGCAGTTCTTC. Encoded protein: CASSPDNGLGEGNEQFF. The chain couples TRBV11-3 to TRBJ2-1; 7 bases are a match to TRBD2. Germline V gives CDR1 SGHNT, CDR2 YENEEA. This CDR3 is built from 17 residues. V shed 5 bases, J shed 7 bases, and the junction held 17 bases outside the gene matches.